The 21 T cell receptor beta chains given below trace back to one sample, sequenced in a study of glioma-infiltrating T cells. Amplification of TCR alpha and beta CDR3 regions from RNA used iRepertoire nested multiplex PCR. Each CDR3 protein gets one entry after TCRdb re-called the multiplex PCR reads with MiXCR. The data show more than 20,000 distinct CDR3 sequences, around 25% seen once. Sequences were obtained from glioma tissue, nonneoplastic brain tissue, or PBMCs (not recorded which). The origin of the receptors is a human donor with low-grade glioma or glioblastoma, undergoing nonglioma brain surgery, or in good health (not recorded which).

This clonotype was counted many times. The gene calls are TRBV7-9 and TRBJ2-7; tentative D call: TRBD1 (6 bases). CDR1 and CDR2 from the germline V gene are SEHNR and FQNEAQ (reference sequence). This CDR3 spans 12 amino acids. V was pared by 6 bases and J by 5 bases, with 11 bases between. The CDR3 region is CASRQYRDEQYF. For the CDR3, the DNA is TGTGCCAGCAGGCAATACAGGGACGAGCAGTACTTC.

The table lists this clonotype with many counts. The J gene is TRBJ2-3, the V gene TRBV20-1, with D possibly being TRBD1 (6 bases). With 5 bases removed from V and 2 bases from J, the gap between germline ends came to 11 bases. The CDR3 totals 13 residues. Looked up from germline, CDR1 is DFQATT and CDR2 is SNEGSKA (reference sequence). Written as DNA, the CDR3 is TGCAGTGCTTTTAGACAGGTCACAGATACGCAGTATTTT. Amino acids: CSAFRQVTDTQYF.

The chain links TRBV19 to TRBJ1-1; D gene uncertain. CDR1 is LNHDA and CDR2 is SQIVND in the germline V gene (reference sequence). Deletions cut 7 bases from V and 0 bases from J, with 9 bases between. The CDR3 extends over 13 amino acids. CDR3 region: CASTFGLNTEAFF. As DNA, the CDR3 is TGTGCCAGTACCTTCGGGTTGAACACTGAAGCTTTCTTT.

This clonotype occurred once. The rearrangement joins TRBV3-1 to TRBJ2-2; D remains unclear. V was trimmed by 4 bases and J by 4 bases, leaving 16 bases between them. The V gene's germline CDR1 is LGHDT and CDR2 YNNKEL (reference sequence). This CDR3 is built from 16 residues. In DNA form, the CDR3 reads TGTGCCAGCAGCCCCAATTTTGGGTCCCGCACCGGGGAGCTGTTTTTT. Amino acids: CASSPNFGSRTGELFF.

The gene calls are TRBV7-2 and TRBJ2-1; D is unresolved. Germline V gives CDR1 SGHTA, CDR2 FQGNSA. The CDR3 extends over 13 amino acids. V dropped 2 bases and J dropped 8 bases, with 10 bases sitting between them. CDR3 loop: CASSLFNDHEQFF. CDR3 nucleotide sequence: TGTGCCAGCAGCTTATTCAACGACCATGAGCAGTTCTTC.

This clonotype is medium-sized by share. This chain links TRBV6-1 with TRBJ2-3; perhaps TRBD2 as D (5 bases). This CDR3 has 13 residues. Germline assignment: CDR1 MNHNS and CDR2 SASEGT. V shed 1 base and J shed 4 bases, with 6 bases lying between them. The CDR3 loop is CASSEVGADTQYF. As DNA, the CDR3 is TGTGCCAGCAGTGAAGTGGGAGCAGATACGCAGTATTTT.

This clonotype rates as medium-sized. J is TRBJ1-6 and V is TRBV28; D uncertain. The length of the CDR3 is 16 residues. Trimming took 2 bases from V and 1 from J, leaving 9 bases between them. CDR1 is MDHEN and CDR2 is SYDVKM in the germline V gene. CDR3 sequence reads: CASSLRMGSYNSPLHF. CDR3 DNA: TGTGCCAGCAGTTTAAGAATGGGGTCCTATAATTCACCCCTCCACTTT.

Worth noting for this clonotype: This may come from a read error, since a much larger clone is one base off. This sequence joins TRBV7-9 and TRBJ2-1, with a tentative D call TRBD2 (6 bases). The CDR3 runs 15 residues. Germline CDR1 reads SEHNR; CDR2 reads FQNEAQ (reference sequence). Trimming pared 3 bases from V and 5 bases from J, leaving 14 bases between. CDR3 residues: CASSFSGWGDNEQFF. In DNA, the CDR3 is TGTGCCAGCAGCTTCTCCGGCTGGGGGGACAATGAGCAGTTCTTC.

This clonotype was picked up a small number of times. This could be a read error, since a much larger clone is one nucleotide away. The gene calls are TRBV2 and TRBJ1-2, with a tentative D call TRBD1 (5 bases). The length of the CDR3 is 15 residues. Per germline, CDR1 SNHLY and CDR2 FYNNEI. The CDR3: CASTGRRGANYGCTF. DNA for the CDR3: TGTGCCAGCACGGGTCGGAGGGGAGCTAACTATGGCTGCACCTTC.

The chain recombines TRBV29-1 with TRBJ2-7; possibly TRBD1 or TRBD2 for D (5 bases each). CDR1 and CDR2 from the germline V gene are SQVTM and ANQGSEA. Trimming left V 6 bases short and J 0 bases short, with 15 bases between. The CDR3 length is 14 residues. Here the CDR3 reads CSVTGTESSYEQYF. The CDR3 DNA sequence: TGCAGCGTAACCGGGACGGAGAGCTCCTACGAGCAGTACTTC.

This clonotype was counted a few times. The chain carries TRBV7-2 and TRBJ2-7, with a possible D match to TRBD1 (6 bases). Germline CDR1 reads SGHTA; CDR2 reads FQGNSA. V was cut by 9 bases and J by 1 base, with 22 bases left in between. The CDR3 runs 16 residues. The CDR3: CASLTSNRDPSYEQYF. The CDR3 DNA reads TGTGCCAGTCTCACATCAAACAGGGACCCATCCTACGAGCAGTACTTC.

This clonotype was observed a few times. The chain combines TRBV4-1 with TRBJ1-3, with D uncertain. Germline CDR1 is MGHRA and CDR2 is YSYEKL. The CDR3 has 15 residues. Between the trimmed V and J ends, which lost 7 bases and 3 bases, there was a span of 16 bases. The CDR3: CASTLTLGVGNTIYF. The CDR3 DNA follows: TGCGCCAGCACCCTTACCCTCGGGGTTGGAAACACCATATATTTT.

With regard to this clonotype: A much larger clone lies one base from this, so it may be a read error. V usage is TRBV12-3 or TRBV12-4 and J usage is TRBJ1-2, with D uncertain. CDR3 length equals 12 residues. Trimming took 11 bases from V and 7 from J, leaving 17 bases between them. CDR3: CAGKRGETGYTF. The DNA for the CDR3 is TGTGCCGGCAAGCGTGGGGAGACTGGCTACACCTTC.

This clonotype appeared many times. The chain joins TRBV14 to TRBJ2-1, with 7 bases aligning to TRBD2. Germline V lookup: CDR1 SGHDN, CDR2 FVKESK. CDR3 length: 13 residues. V shed 5 bases and J 16 bases; nucleotides not matched to a gene: 14. CDR3: CASSSSGVPAPFF. CDR3 nucleotides: TGTGCCAGCAGCTCCAGCGGGGTACCCGCCCCCTTCTTC. Together with reference TRBV14 and TRBJ2-1, the CDR3 gives the full variable domain: EAGVTQFPSHSVIEKGQTVTLRCDPISGHDNLYWYRRVMGKEIKFLLHFVKESKQDESGMPNNRFLAERTGGTYSTLKVQPAELEDSGVYFCASSSSGVPAPFFGPGTRLTVL.

This clonotype was recorded at least ten times. The rearrangement uses TRBV18 and TRBJ1-1, with 8 bases lining up with TRBD1. Germline lookup yields CDR1 KGHSH and CDR2 LQKENI. The V and J ends lost 3 bases and 10 bases, in that order; junction bases with no gene match: 7. The CDR3 spans 13 residues. The CDR3 sequence is CASSPDRGGGAFF. The CDR3, as DNA: TGTGCCAGCTCACCCGACAGGGGAGGCGGAGCTTTCTTT.

This clonotype was observed once. Mismatch with germline at one junction end may stem from a read error. The chain combines TRBV6-2 or TRBV6-3 with TRBJ2-3; D gene uncertain. This CDR3 has 14 amino acids. Germline V gives CDR1 MNHEY, CDR2 SVGEGT. CDR3 in DNA: TGTGCCAGCAGTCTGACACGTAAGAACACTGAAGCTCTCTTT. Translated: CASSLTRKNTEALF.

This clonotype was seen at least ten times. The rearrangement uses TRBV6-1 and TRBJ2-1, with a weak D call TRBD1 (6 bases). This CDR3 spans 17 amino acids. V lost 5 bases, J lost 0 bases, and 17 bases lay in between. Looked up from germline, CDR1 is MNHNS and CDR2 is SASEGT. CDR3: CASSLDPRGYSYNEQFF. In nucleotides, the CDR3 is TGTGCCAGCAGTTTGGACCCTAGGGGGTACTCCTACAATGAGCAGTTCTTC.

In its sample, this clonotype was seen many times. V usage is TRBV6-2 or TRBV6-3 and J usage is TRBJ2-2, with a weak D call TRBD1 (6 bases). V lost 0 bases and J lost 3, with 11 bases in between. This CDR3 has 16 residues. The germline CDR1 and CDR2 sequences are MNHEY and SVGEGT. The CDR3 DNA reads as TGTGCCAGCAGTTACTCTCATTACAGGGACACCGGGGAGCTGTTTTTT. As protein: CASSYSHYRDTGELFF.

By sample fraction, this clonotype is medium-sized. This sequence joins TRBV6-2 or TRBV6-3 and TRBJ1-5; maybe TRBD1 (5 bases). Germline V gene lookup returns CDR1 MNHEY and CDR2 SVGEGT. The CDR3 covers 12 residues. CDR3 in DNA: TGTGCTTCTAACCAGGGTCCCCAGCCCCAGCATTTT. It specifies CASNQGPQPQHF.

The table lists this clonotype with a count of one. Being one base from a much bigger clone, this may be a read error. The chain has TRBV6-2 or TRBV6-3 and TRBJ2-7, with unresolved D. The ends were cut back, 6 bases at V and 3 bases at J, with 24 bases in the middle. The CDR3 extends over 17 amino acids. Per germline, CDR1 MNHEY and CDR2 SVGEGT. CDR3 in amino acids: CASSQQTGIGSYYEQYF. DNA for the CDR3: TGTGCCAGCAGCCAACAAACGGGCATTGGGTCCTACTACGAGCAGTACTTC.

This chain's CDR3 is CASSKGPSQPQHF. For the CDR3, the DNA is TGTGCCAGCAGCAAGGGGCCCAGTCAGCCCCAGCATTTT. The chain couples TRBV5-4 to TRBJ1-5; D is perhaps TRBD1 (5 bases). Trimming stripped 4 bases from V and 6 bases from J, with 11 bases between. CDR1 is SGHNT, CDR2 YYREEE, per germline (reference sequence). The CDR3 runs to 13 residues.